Listed below are T cell receptor beta chains from one sample, sequenced in a study of OX40 agonist ivuxolimab in advanced cancers. TCRdb's table, derived via immunoSEQ multiplex PCR, lists solely in-frame clones and lacks some. The sample yields about 62,000 clones, roughly 87% seen once. This sample comprised CD4+ or CD8+ T cells sorted from blood, obtained in a trial of the OX40 agonist ivuxolimab. These receptor sequences come from an adult with an advanced solid tumor such as melanoma, head and neck, liver or kidney cancer. CDR3s include the opening cysteine and the closing phenylalanine or tryptophan. D genes are given only for firm matches. Only some rows state a clone size, as once, few, many or a class for expanded clones.

>TRBJ1-2|.|TRBV5-1|.
CASSLRQGWFYGYTF
TGCGCCAGCAGCTTGCGGCAGGGTTGGTTTTATGGCTACACCTTC
>TRBJ1-2|.|TRBV19|.
CASSKDFQRARGYTF
TGTGCCAGTAGTAAGGATTTTCAAAGGGCCCGTGGCTACACCTTC
>TRBJ1-5|.|TRBV2|TRBD1
CASSEQQGEGQPQHF
TGTGCCAGCAGTGAACAACAGGGGGAGGGTCAGCCCCAGCATTTT
>TRBJ2-3|.|TRBV19|TRBD1
CASRPQTPASGQGSDTQYF
TGTGCCAGTAGGCCCCAGACGCCCGCTTCGGGACAGGGGTCGGATACGCAGTATTTT
>TRBJ2-1|.|TRBV7-2|TRBD1
CASSLGQGAFYEQFF
TGTGCCAGCAGCCTCGGTCAGGGGGCGTTCTATGAGCAGTTCTTC
>TRBJ2-7|once|TRBV5-6|TRBD2
CASSLDGGGRATYEQYF
TGTGCCAGCAGCTTGGACGGGGGCGGGAGGGCCACCTACGAGCAGTACTTC
>TRBJ2-1|.|TRBV6-5|TRBD1
CASSWLQGETEFF
TGTGCCAGCAGTTGGCTACAGGGGGAAACTGAGTTCTTC
>TRBJ2-3|.|TRBV9|.
CASSVAGRTDTQYF
TGTGCCAGCAGCGTAGCAGGGCGCACAGATACGCAGTATTTT
>TRBJ2-7|few|TRBV27|.
CASSRLGVSYEQYF
TGTGCCAGCAGTCGATTGGGGGTCTCCTACGAGCAGTACTTC
>TRBJ2-7|.|TRBV13|.
CASSRGTTGFYEQYF
TGTGCCAGCAGCCGCGGGACCACTGGTTTCTACGAGCAGTACTTC
>TRBJ2-1|.|TRBV7-2|.
CASSQLFYEQFF
TGTGCCAGCAGCCAACTGTTTTACGAGCAGTTCTTC
>TRBJ2-5|.|TRBV7-2|.
CASSFGGSKETQYF
TGTGCCAGCAGCTTTGGAGGGTCTAAAGAGACCCAGTACTTC
>TRBJ2-2|.|TRBV7-9|TRBD1
CASSPSTGGPNTGELFF
TGTGCCAGCAGCCCGTCGACAGGGGGCCCCAATACCGGGGAGCTGTTTTTT
>TRBJ1-2|.|TRBV6-5|TRBD1
CASSSPGTGEGYTF
TGTGCCAGCAGTTCCCCCGGGACAGGGGAAGGCTACACCTTC
>TRBJ1-1|.|TRBV5-1|.
CASSSIQGNTEAFF
TGCGCCAGCAGCTCCATACAGGGAAACACTGAAGCTTTCTTT
>TRBJ2-5|.|TRBV5-1|.
CASSNGNGGRLETQYF
TGCGCCAGCAGTAATGGTAACGGGGGCAGGTTGGAGACCCAGTACTTC
>TRBJ2-5|.|TRBV10-1|TRBD2
CASSDYKFSGEETQYF
TGCGCCAGCTCCGACTATAAGTTTAGCGGGGAAGAGACCCAGTACTTC
>TRBJ2-3|.|TRBV10-3|.
CAISESGWEALLPGTDTQYF
TGTGCCATCAGTGAGTCGGGGTGGGAAGCTTTGCTCCCCGGAACAGATACGCAGTATTTT
>TRBJ2-2|.|TRBV10-3|.
CAISERDNVLGELFF
TGTGCCATCAGTGAGAGGGACAACGTCTTGGGGGAGCTGTTTTTT
>TRBJ2-3|.|TRBV7-7|.
CASSPDSDSTDTQYF
TGTGCTAGCAGCCCAGACAGTGATAGCACAGATACGCAGTATTTT
>TRBJ2-5|.|TRBV5-5|.
CASSLQETQYF
TGTGCCAGCAGCTTACAAGAGACCCAGTACTTC
>TRBJ1-5|.|TRBV25-1|.
CASSEFASNQPQHF
TGTGCCAGCAGTGAATTTGCCTCCAATCAGCCCCAGCATTTT
>TRBJ1-4|.|TRBV11-2|.
CASSLDFAAATNEKLFF
TGTGCCAGCAGCTTAGATTTCGCGGCTGCAACTAATGAAAAACTGTTTTTT
>TRBJ1-2|few|TRBV6-5|TRBD1
CASSPDRGVTGYTF
TGTGCCAGCAGTCCCGACAGGGGGGTTACGGGCTACACCTTC
>TRBJ1-5|once|TRBV9|.
CASSGDGRQPQHF
TGTGCCAGCAGCGGAGACGGCCGCCAGCCCCAGCATTTT
>TRBJ2-1|few|TRBV7-9|TRBD2
CAARHRGSQTDNEQFF
TGTGCCGCACGGCATCGCGGGAGTCAGACGGACAATGAGCAGTTCTTC
>TRBJ1-2|.|TRBV6-1|.
CASTFQLVNYGYTF
TGTGCCAGCACCTTCCAGCTGGTCAACTATGGCTACACCTTC
>TRBJ2-1|.|TRBV5-5|.
CASSLLGLSAEFF
TGTGCCAGCAGCTTGTTAGGTTTGTCCGCGGAGTTCTTC
>TRBJ1-3|.|TRBV7-2|.
CASSLAPVAMPYF
TGTGCCAGCAGCTTAGCCCCGGTTGCCATGCCATATTTT
>TRBJ2-1|.|TRBV9|TRBD2
CASSVAPPGTSVINEQFF
TGTGCCAGCAGCGTAGCACCCCCCGGGACTAGCGTAATCAATGAGCAGTTCTTC
>TRBJ2-2|.|TRBV18|.
CASSPIRDTGELFF
TGTGCCAGCTCACCAATCAGGGACACCGGGGAGCTGTTTTTT
>TRBJ1-1|.|TRBV10-1|.
CASSGGHTLGGEAFF
TGCGCCAGCAGTGGGGGACATACCTTAGGAGGTGAAGCTTTCTTT
>TRBJ1-4|once|TRBV28|.
CASKRGGKVEKLFF
TGTGCCAGCAAACGGGGGGGTAAAGTTGAAAAACTGTTTTTT
>TRBJ2-7|.|TRBV4-2|.
CASSQGEAYEQYF
TGTGCCAGCAGCCAAGGGGAGGCCTACGAGCAGTACTTC
>TRBJ1-1|.|TRBV6-1|TRBD1
CASREGALNTEAFF
TGTGCCAGCAGAGAGGGGGCCCTGAACACTGAAGCTTTCTTT
>TRBJ2-7|.|TRBV28|.
CASSWVGYEQYF
TGTGCCAGCAGCTGGGTCGGCTACGAGCAGTACTTC
>TRBJ1-4|.|TRBV19|.
CASSIFRGQANEKLFF
TGTGCCAGTAGTATTTTTAGGGGACAAGCTAATGAAAAACTGTTTTTT
>TRBJ1-2|.|TRBV6-5|TRBD1
CASNRQGGNYGYTF
TGTGCCAGCAATAGACAGGGAGGGAACTATGGCTACACCTTC
>TRBJ1-2|once|TRBV27|TRBD1
CASSLTETGGSAGYTF
TGTGCCAGCAGTTTAACAGAGACAGGGGGCAGTGCTGGCTACACCTTC
>TRBJ2-2|.|TRBV6-5|.
CASSYLGAGELFF
TGTGCCAGCAGTTACTTGGGGGCCGGGGAGCTGTTTTTT
>TRBJ2-1|.|TRBV18|.
CASSLPSFFEQFF
TGTGCCAGCTCACTACCCTCTTTCTTTGAGCAGTTCTTC
>TRBJ2-1|.|TRBV2|.
CASSPGGIGEQFF
TGTGCCAGCAGTCCTGGGGGGATCGGTGAGCAGTTCTTC
>TRBJ1-2|.|TRBV28|TRBD1
CASSLGQGNYGYTF
TGTGCCAGCTCACTGGGACAGGGCAACTATGGCTACACCTTC
>TRBJ1-3|.|TRBV5-5|TRBD1
CASSWGTDGNTIYF
TGTGCCAGCAGCTGGGGGACAGATGGAAACACCATATATTTT
>TRBJ1-4|.|TRBV6-5|TRBD1
CASSYAPRQGPEKLFF
TGTGCCAGCAGTTACGCCCCCCGACAGGGGCCGGAAAAACTGTTTTTT
>TRBJ2-3|.|TRBV6-1|.
CASSAHVSVSTDTQYF
TGTGCCAGCAGTGCCCACGTGTCGGTTAGCACAGATACGCAGTATTTT
>TRBJ2-1|.|TRBV29-1|.
CSVGGYNEQFF
TGCAGCGTTGGCGGGTACAATGAGCAGTTCTTC
>TRBJ2-5|once|TRBV10-3|.
CAISAAWDQETQYF
TGTGCCATCAGTGCCGCGTGGGACCAAGAGACCCAGTACTTC
>TRBJ2-2|.|TRBV18|.
CASSGDRNTGELFF
TGTGCCAGCTCGGGGGACCGCAACACCGGGGAGCTGTTTTTT
>TRBJ2-7|once|TRBV11-2|TRBD2
CASSLSGSSYEQYF
TGTGCCAGCAGCTTGAGCGGGAGCTCCTACGAGCAGTACTTC
>TRBJ2-2|.|TRBV9|TRBD2
CASSVSGGSTGELFF
TGTGCCAGCAGCGTTTCGGGAGGGAGCACCGGGGAGCTGTTTTTT
>TRBJ2-5|.|TRBV9|TRBD1
CASSPTGTEETQYF
TGTGCCAGCAGTCCTACCGGGACAGAAGAGACCCAGTACTTC
>TRBJ2-1|once|TRBV4-1|.
CASRPDSDEQFF
TGCGCCAGCAGACCGGACAGCGATGAGCAGTTCTTC
>TRBJ2-6|.|TRBV7-9|.
CASSPLEGGLISGANVLTF
TGTGCCAGCAGCCCTCTGGAGGGGGGCCTAATCTCTGGGGCCAACGTCCTGACTTTC
>TRBJ2-1|.|TRBV6-5|.
CASSYSYGNEQFF
TGTGCCAGCAGTTACTCCTATGGCAATGAGCAGTTCTTC
>TRBJ2-6|once|TRBV28|.
CASSTDALGSGANVLTF
TGTGCCAGCAGCACAGACGCTTTGGGATCTGGGGCCAACGTCCTGACTTTC
>TRBJ1-1|once|TRBV11-3|TRBD1
CASSPGTAETEAFF
TGTGCCAGCAGCCCCGGGACAGCGGAAACTGAAGCTTTCTTT
>TRBJ2-5|.|TRBV15|TRBD2
CATSREGSATQYF
TGTGCCACCAGCCGGGAGGGATCTGCGACCCAGTACTTC
>TRBJ1-1|.|TRBV28|TRBD1
CASSFPRTGMNTEAFF
TGTGCCAGCAGTTTCCCCCGGACAGGTATGAACACTGAAGCTTTCTTT
>TRBJ2-5|.|TRBV7-3|.
CASSSQTGPQYF
TGTGCCAGCAGCTCTCAAACAGGGCCCCAGTACTTC